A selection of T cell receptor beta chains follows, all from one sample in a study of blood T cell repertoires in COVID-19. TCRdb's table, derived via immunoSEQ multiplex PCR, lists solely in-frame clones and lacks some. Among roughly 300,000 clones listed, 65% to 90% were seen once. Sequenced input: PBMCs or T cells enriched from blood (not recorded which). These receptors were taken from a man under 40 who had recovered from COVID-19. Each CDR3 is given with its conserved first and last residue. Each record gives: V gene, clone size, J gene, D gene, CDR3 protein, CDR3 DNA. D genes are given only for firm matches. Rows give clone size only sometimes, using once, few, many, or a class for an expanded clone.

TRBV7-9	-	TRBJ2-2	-	CASPRGNTGELFF	TGTGCCAGCCCTCGGGGGAACACCGGGGAGCTGTTTTTT
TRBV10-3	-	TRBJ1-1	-	CAISAGTEAFF	TGTGCCATCAGTGCAGGGACTGAAGCTTTCTTT
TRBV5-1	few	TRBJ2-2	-	CASSLDGMGFTGELFF	TGCGCCAGCAGCTTGGACGGGATGGGATTTACCGGGGAGCTGTTTTTT
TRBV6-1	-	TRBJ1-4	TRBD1	CASSESSGGQGLNEKLFF	TGTGCCAGCAGTGAATCCTCTGGGGGACAGGGGCTAAATGAAAAACTGTTTTTT
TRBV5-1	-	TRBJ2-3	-	CASSLGLINTDTQYF	TGCGCCAGCAGCTTGGGGCTTATAAACACAGATACGCAGTATTTT
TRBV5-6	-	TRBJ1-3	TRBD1	CASRGTGVGNTIYF	TGTGCCAGCAGGGGGACAGGGGTAGGAAACACCATATATTTT
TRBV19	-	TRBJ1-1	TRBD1	CASSTETGGTEAFF	TGTGCCAGTAGTACAGAGACAGGGGGCACTGAAGCTTTCTTT
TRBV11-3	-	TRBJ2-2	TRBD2	CASSSAYLAGNTGELFF	TGTGCCAGCAGCTCCGCATATCTAGCGGGGAACACCGGGGAGCTGTTTTTT
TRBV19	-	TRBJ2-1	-	CASSSTGYGYNEQFF	TGTGCCAGTAGTTCCACAGGGTACGGCTACAATGAGCAGTTCTTC
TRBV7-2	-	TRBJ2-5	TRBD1	CASSRTGGGYETQYF	TGTGCCAGCAGCAGGACAGGGGGCGGTTACGAGACCCAGTACTTC
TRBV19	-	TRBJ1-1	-	CASSSGWPEMNTEAFF	TGTGCCAGTAGTTCCGGTTGGCCGGAGATGAACACTGAAGCTTTCTTT
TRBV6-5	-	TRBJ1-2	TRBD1	CASSRGDRVYGYTF	TGTGCCAGCAGCCGGGGAGACAGGGTTTATGGCTACACCTTC
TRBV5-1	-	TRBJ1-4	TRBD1	CASSRTGIGEKLFF	TGCGCCAGCAGCAGGACAGGGATCGGTGAAAAACTGTTTTTT
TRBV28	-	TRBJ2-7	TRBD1	CASSFDRVAGEQYF	TGTGCCAGCAGTTTCGACAGGGTGGCAGGGGAGCAGTACTTC
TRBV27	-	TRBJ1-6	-	CASRNQGIYNSPLHF	TGTGCCAGCAGGAATCAGGGGATATATAATTCACCCCTCCACTTT
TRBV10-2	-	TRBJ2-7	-	CASSVQSSYEQYF	TGCGCCAGCAGCGTACAGAGCTCCTACGAGCAGTACTTC
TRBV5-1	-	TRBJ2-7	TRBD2	CASSLRLAGENYYEQYF	TGCGCCAGCAGCTTGCGACTAGCGGGGGAAAATTACTACGAGCAGTACTTC
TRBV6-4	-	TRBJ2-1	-	CASSDGASRGNEQFF	TGTGCCAGCAGTGACGGGGCTAGCCGGGGGAATGAGCAGTTCTTC
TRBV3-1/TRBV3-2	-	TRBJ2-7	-	CASSQDPGHLYEQYF	TGTGCCAGCAGCCAAGATCCCGGACACCTATACGAGCAGTACTTC
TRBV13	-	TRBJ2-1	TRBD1	CASSSQGEPYNEQFF	TGTGCCAGCAGCTCTCAGGGGGAACCCTACAATGAGCAGTTCTTC
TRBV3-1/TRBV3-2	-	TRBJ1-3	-	CASSQGGRTTSGNTIYF	TGTGCCAGCAGCCAAGGGGGCAGGACAACCTCTGGAAACACCATATATTTT
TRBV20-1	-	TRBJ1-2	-	CSATSGYGYTF	TGCAGTGCTACTAGCGGTTATGGCTACACCTTC
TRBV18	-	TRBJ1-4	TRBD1	CASSFATGGKNEKLFF	TGTGCCAGCTCATTCGCGACAGGGGGCAAGAATGAAAAACTGTTTTTT
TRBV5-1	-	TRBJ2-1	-	CASSFLANEQFF	TGCGCCAGCAGCTTTCTAGCGAATGAGCAGTTCTTC
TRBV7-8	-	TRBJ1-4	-	CASSREKAPNEKLFF	TGTGCCAGCAGCCGAGAGAAAGCACCTAATGAAAAACTGTTTTTT
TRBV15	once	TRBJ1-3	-	CATSNLGGSSGNTIYF	TGTGCCACCAGCAACCTGGGAGGCTCCTCTGGAAACACCATATATTTT
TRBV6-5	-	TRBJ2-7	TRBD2	CASRASGGSYEQYF	TGTGCCAGCAGGGCTAGCGGGGGGTCCTACGAGCAGTACTTC
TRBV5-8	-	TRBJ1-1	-	CASSFPRNTEAFF	TGTGCCAGCAGCTTCCCGAGGAACACTGAAGCTTTCTTT
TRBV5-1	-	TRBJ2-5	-	CASSLARAGTWEETQYF	TGCGCCAGCAGCTTGGCCCGGGCGGGAACTTGGGAAGAGACCCAGTACTTC
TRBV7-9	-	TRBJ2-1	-	CASSLVSVYNEQFF	TGTGCCAGCAGCCTAGTCTCGGTTTACAATGAGCAGTTCTTC
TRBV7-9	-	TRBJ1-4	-	CASRETIQPEKLFF	TGTGCCAGCAGGGAGACTATCCAGCCTGAAAAACTGTTTTTT
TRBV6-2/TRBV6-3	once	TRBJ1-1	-	CASSDHGRAGGETEAFF	TGTGCCAGCAGCGACCATGGCAGGGCGGGAGGTGAGACTGAAGCTTTCTTT
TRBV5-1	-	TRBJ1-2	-	CASSFGAGDYGYTF	TGCGCCAGCAGCTTTGGGGCGGGGGACTATGGCTACACCTTC
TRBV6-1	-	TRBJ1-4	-	CASSDWRNEKLFF	TGTGCCAGCAGTGATTGGCGGAATGAAAAACTGTTTTTT
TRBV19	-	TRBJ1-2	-	CASSIRDYGYTF	TGTGCCAGTAGTATACGGGACTATGGCTACACCTTC
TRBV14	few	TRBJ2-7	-	CASSQRLEGEQYF	TGTGCCAGCAGCCAGAGGCTGGAGGGAGAGCAGTACTTC
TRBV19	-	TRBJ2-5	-	CASRPEAVRVETQYF	TGTGCCAGTAGGCCCGAGGCGGTCCGAGTAGAAACCCAGTACTTC
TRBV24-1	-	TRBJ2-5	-	CATSDLDSAGFPGSTQYF	TGTGCCACCAGTGATTTGGATTCGGCAGGCTTCCCGGGGTCGACCCAGTACTTC
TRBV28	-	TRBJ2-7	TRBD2	CASSLLLAGATYEQYF	TGTGCCAGCAGTTTATTACTAGCGGGGGCCACCTACGAGCAGTACTTC
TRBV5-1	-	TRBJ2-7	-	CASSLRQRTYEQYF	TGCGCCAGCAGCTTGCGACAGAGAACCTACGAGCAGTACTTC